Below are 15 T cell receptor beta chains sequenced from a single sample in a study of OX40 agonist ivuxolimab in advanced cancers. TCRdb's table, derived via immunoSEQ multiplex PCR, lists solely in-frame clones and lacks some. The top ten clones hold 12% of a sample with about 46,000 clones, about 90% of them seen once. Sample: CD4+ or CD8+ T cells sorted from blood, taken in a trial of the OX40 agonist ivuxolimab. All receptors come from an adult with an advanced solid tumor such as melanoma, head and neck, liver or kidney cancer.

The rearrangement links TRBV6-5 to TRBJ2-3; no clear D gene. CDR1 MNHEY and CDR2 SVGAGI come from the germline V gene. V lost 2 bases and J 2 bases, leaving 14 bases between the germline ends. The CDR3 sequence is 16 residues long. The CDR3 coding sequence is TGTGCCAGCAGTTACGAGGTTTCCGTAAACACAGATACGCAGTATTTT. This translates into CASSYEVSVNTDTQYF.

The chain's CDR3 is CASSLEKGVSEQYF. CDR3 nucleotides: TGTGCCAGCAGCTTGGAGAAGGGGGTTTCCGAGCAGTACTTC. The gene calls are TRBV5-6 and TRBJ2-7; perhaps TRBD1 as D (6 bases). The CDR3 has 14 amino acids. Germline V gives CDR1 SGHDT, CDR2 YYEEEE. Trimming pared 0 bases from V and 6 bases from J, leaving 13 bases between.

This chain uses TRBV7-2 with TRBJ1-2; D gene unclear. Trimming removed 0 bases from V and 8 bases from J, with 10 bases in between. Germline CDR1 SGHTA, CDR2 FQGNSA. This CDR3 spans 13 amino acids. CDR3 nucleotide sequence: TGTGCCAGCAGCTTAGCGCCTCAATTAGGCTACACCTTC. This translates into CASSLAPQLGYTF.

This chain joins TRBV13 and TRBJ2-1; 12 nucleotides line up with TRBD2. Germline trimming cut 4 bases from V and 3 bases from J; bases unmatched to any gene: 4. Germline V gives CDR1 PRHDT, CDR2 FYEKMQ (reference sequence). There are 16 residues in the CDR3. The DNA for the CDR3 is TGTGCCAGCAGCTGGACTAGCGGGAACCTCTACAATGAGCAGTTCTTC. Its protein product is CASSWTSGNLYNEQFF.

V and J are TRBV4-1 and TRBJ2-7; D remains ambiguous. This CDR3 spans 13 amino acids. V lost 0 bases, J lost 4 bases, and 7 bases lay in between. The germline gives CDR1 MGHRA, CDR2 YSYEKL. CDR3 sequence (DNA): TGCGCCAGCAGCCAAGAAGAGCTTTACGAGCAGTACTTC. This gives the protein CASSQEELYEQYF.

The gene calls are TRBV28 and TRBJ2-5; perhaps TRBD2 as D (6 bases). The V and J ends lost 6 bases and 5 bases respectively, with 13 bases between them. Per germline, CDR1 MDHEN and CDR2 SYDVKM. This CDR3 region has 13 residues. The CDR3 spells CASSKEGRETQYF. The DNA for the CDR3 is TGTGCCAGCAGCAAGGAGGGTAGGGAGACCCAGTACTTC.

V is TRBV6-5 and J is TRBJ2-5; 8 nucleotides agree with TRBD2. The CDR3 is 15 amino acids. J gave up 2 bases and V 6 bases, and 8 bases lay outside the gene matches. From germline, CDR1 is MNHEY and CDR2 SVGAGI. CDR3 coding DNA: TGTGCCAGCAGCCACCTACTAGCGGCACAAGAGACCCAGTACTTC. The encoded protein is CASSHLLAAQETQYF.

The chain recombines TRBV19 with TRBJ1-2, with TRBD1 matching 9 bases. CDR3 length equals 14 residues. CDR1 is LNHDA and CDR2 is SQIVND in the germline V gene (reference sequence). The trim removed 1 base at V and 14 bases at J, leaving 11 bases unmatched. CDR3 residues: CASSIGGTGRESTF. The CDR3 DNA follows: TGTGCCAGTAGTATAGGAGGGACAGGGAGGGAGAGTACCTTC.

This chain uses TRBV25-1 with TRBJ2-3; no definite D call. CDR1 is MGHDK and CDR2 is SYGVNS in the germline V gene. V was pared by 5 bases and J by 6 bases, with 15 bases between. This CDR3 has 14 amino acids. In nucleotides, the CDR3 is TGTGCCAGCAGTAATAGTCGGTTGATGGATACGCAGTATTTT. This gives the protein CASSNSRLMDTQYF.

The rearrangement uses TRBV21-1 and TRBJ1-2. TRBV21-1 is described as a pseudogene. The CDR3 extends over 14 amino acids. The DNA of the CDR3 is TGTGCCAGCAGCACGGAAGGACTAAACTATGGCTACACCTTC. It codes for CASSTEGLNYGYTF.

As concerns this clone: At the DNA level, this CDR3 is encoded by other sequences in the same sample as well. CDR3 region: CASSFDRSSYEQYF. As DNA, the CDR3 is TGTGCCAGCAGCTTCGACAGAAGCTCCTACGAGCAGTACTTC. The chain links TRBV13 to TRBJ2-7; TRBD1 might be the D (5 bases). The CDR3 length is 14 residues. Germline V lookup: CDR1 PRHDT, CDR2 FYEKMQ (reference sequence). V shed 3 bases and J shed 0 bases, with 9 bases lying between them.

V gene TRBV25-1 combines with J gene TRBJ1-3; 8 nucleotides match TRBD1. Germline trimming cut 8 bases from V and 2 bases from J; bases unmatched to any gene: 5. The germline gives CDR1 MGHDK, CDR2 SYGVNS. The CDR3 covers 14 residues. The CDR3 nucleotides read TGTGCCAGCGGACAGGGAGGCACTGGAAACACCATATATTTT. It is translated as CASGQGGTGNTIYF.

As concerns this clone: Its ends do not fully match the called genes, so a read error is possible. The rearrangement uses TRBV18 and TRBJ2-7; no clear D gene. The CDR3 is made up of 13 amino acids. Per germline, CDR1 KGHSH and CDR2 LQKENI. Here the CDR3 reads CASSPPGTYVQYF. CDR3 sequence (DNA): TGTGCCAGCTCACCCCCCGGAACCTACGTGCAGTACTTC.

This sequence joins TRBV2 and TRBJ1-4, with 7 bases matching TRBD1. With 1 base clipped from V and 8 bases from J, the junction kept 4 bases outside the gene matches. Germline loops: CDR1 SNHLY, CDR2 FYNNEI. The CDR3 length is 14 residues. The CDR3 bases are TGTGCCAGCAGTGAAGGACAGGGTCGGGAAAAACTGTTTTTT. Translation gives CASSEGQGREKLFF.

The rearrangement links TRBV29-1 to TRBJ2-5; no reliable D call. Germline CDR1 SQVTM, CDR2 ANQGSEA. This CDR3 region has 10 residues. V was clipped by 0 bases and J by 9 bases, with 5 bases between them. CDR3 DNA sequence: TGCAGCGTTGAAGATAATTCCCAGTACTTC. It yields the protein CSVEDNSQYF.